This TCR beta chain appears in the sequencing data of a study of T-cell memory formation after mild COVID-19. Study-wide results and caveats: Clones that contracted from day 15 to 85 had balanced CD4/CD8; later expanders were CD4+ biased. Some clones that responded turned up in pre-infection memory, which suggests that cross-reactive memory joined in.

In TCRdb, the 5' RACE reads were re-called with MiXCR into one record per CDR3 protein. Among about 430,000 distinct CDR3 sequences, approximately 24% were seen once, and the ten largest hold 7.5% to 10%. This clonotype has just a few counts. Its target is unknown. This CDR3 has 14 amino acids. V dropped 5 bases and J dropped 1 base, with 11 bases sitting between them. This chain uses TRBV12-3 or TRBV12-4 with TRBJ2-5; D tentatively fits TRBD1 or TRBD2 (5 bases each). The TCR originated in an adult woman who had mild COVID-19 (a few samples of this study predate the infection). Cell type and time point are not known. Sequencing was carried out using PBMCs or a T cell subset sorted from them (not recorded which). The CDR3 sequence is CASSPGPSQETQYF. In DNA, the CDR3 is TGTGCCAGCAGTCCGGGACCCTCCCAAGAGACCCAGTACTTC.